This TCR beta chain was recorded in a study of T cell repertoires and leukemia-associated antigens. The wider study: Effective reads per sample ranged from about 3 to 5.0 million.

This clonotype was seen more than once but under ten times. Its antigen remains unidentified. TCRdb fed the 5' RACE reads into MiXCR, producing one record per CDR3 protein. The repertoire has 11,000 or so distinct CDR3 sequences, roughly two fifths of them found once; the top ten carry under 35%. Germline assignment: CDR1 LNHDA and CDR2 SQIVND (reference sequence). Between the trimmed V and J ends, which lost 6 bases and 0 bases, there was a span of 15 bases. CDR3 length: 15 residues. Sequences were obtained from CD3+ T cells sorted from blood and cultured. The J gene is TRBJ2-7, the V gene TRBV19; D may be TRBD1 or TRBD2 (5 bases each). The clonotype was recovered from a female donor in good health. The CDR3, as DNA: TGTGCCAGTAGACCGCCGGGGCCAAGCTCCTACGAGCAGTACTTC. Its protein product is CASRPPGPSSYEQYF.